The rows below give T cell receptor beta chains drawn from one sample of a study of T cell responses to AZD1222 COVID-19 vaccine. Libraries were prepared by immunoSEQ multiplex PCR; TCRdb keeps only in-frame clonotypes and omits some of them. This sample has 90,000 to 110,000 clones, with about 90% found just once. Here the sequenced sample was peripheral blood, taken on day 0 of AZD1222 vaccination. All receptors come from an adult in good health. CDR3s include the opening cysteine and the closing phenylalanine or tryptophan. Each record gives: J gene, V gene, D gene, CDR3 protein. D genes are given only for firm matches.

j_gene: TRBJ1-2; v_gene: TRBV3-1/TRBV3-2; d_gene: -; CDR3aa: CASSQDLSSYGYTF
j_gene: TRBJ1-4; v_gene: TRBV30; d_gene: TRBD1; CDR3aa: CAWTYRDSRNEKLFF
j_gene: TRBJ1-2; v_gene: TRBV2; d_gene: TRBD1; CDR3aa: CASRLGQGDGYTF
j_gene: TRBJ1-1; v_gene: TRBV5-6; d_gene: -; CDR3aa: CASSLRGAEAFF
j_gene: TRBJ1-2; v_gene: TRBV19; d_gene: TRBD1; CDR3aa: CATRLGTASPEDDGYTF
j_gene: TRBJ1-1; v_gene: TRBV14; d_gene: TRBD1; CDR3aa: CASSPYRGLGNTEAFF
j_gene: TRBJ1-3; v_gene: TRBV7-9; d_gene: -; CDR3aa: CASSLGRQSPSGNTIYF
j_gene: TRBJ1-4; v_gene: TRBV13; d_gene: -; CDR3aa: CASSSTARANEKLFF
j_gene: TRBJ2-7; v_gene: TRBV15; d_gene: -; CDR3aa: CATSRDGGLAYEQYF
j_gene: TRBJ1-1; v_gene: TRBV9; d_gene: TRBD1; CDR3aa: CASSVETGTEAFF
j_gene: TRBJ1-1; v_gene: TRBV5-1; d_gene: -; CDR3aa: CASSLGSGFAPMNTEAFF
j_gene: TRBJ1-4; v_gene: TRBV7-2; d_gene: TRBD1; CDR3aa: CASSLARTGPNEKLFF
j_gene: TRBJ1-5; v_gene: TRBV2; d_gene: -; CDR3aa: CASSDVQDNQPQHF
j_gene: TRBJ1-1; v_gene: TRBV6-1; d_gene: -; CDR3aa: CASSEEQSTEAFF
j_gene: TRBJ1-1; v_gene: TRBV2; d_gene: -; CDR3aa: CASRQQPNSPHTEAFF
j_gene: TRBJ1-2; v_gene: TRBV5-1; d_gene: -; CDR3aa: CASSLAGAGYGYTF
j_gene: TRBJ1-5; v_gene: TRBV19; d_gene: -; CDR3aa: CASTGPRGVFNQPQHF
j_gene: TRBJ1-5; v_gene: TRBV18; d_gene: TRBD1; CDR3aa: CASSPQTGGYQPQHF
j_gene: TRBJ1-4; v_gene: TRBV18; d_gene: -; CDR3aa: CASTRGEGEKLFF
j_gene: TRBJ1-5; v_gene: TRBV29-1; d_gene: TRBD1; CDR3aa: CSVATTGGIGQPQHF
j_gene: TRBJ2-7; v_gene: TRBV4-3; d_gene: TRBD1; CDR3aa: CATIRGQGSSYEQYF
j_gene: TRBJ2-1; v_gene: TRBV19; d_gene: TRBD2; CDR3aa: CASRGLAGGNEQFF
j_gene: TRBJ1-5; v_gene: TRBV10-3; d_gene: -; CDR3aa: CAISELADQPQHF
j_gene: TRBJ1-3; v_gene: TRBV3-1/TRBV3-2; d_gene: -; CDR3aa: CASSQGVSGGNTIYF
j_gene: TRBJ2-7; v_gene: TRBV2; d_gene: -; CDR3aa: CASSDRTLGYEQYF
j_gene: TRBJ2-1; v_gene: TRBV7-2; d_gene: TRBD2; CDR3aa: CASLGGYNEQFF
j_gene: TRBJ2-1; v_gene: TRBV7-9; d_gene: TRBD2; CDR3aa: CASSRSGTPYNEQFF
j_gene: TRBJ1-1; v_gene: TRBV2; d_gene: -; CDR3aa: CASSEQGPMNTEAFF
j_gene: TRBJ1-1; v_gene: TRBV18; d_gene: -; CDR3aa: CASSLSGLIRMNTEAFF
j_gene: TRBJ1-1; v_gene: TRBV6-1; d_gene: TRBD1; CDR3aa: CASSERRDSGGAFF
j_gene: TRBJ1-4; v_gene: TRBV7-7; d_gene: -; CDR3aa: CASSAGTTSNEKLFF
j_gene: TRBJ1-2; v_gene: TRBV12-3/TRBV12-4; d_gene: -; CDR3aa: CASSFQGSYGYTF
j_gene: TRBJ2-1; v_gene: TRBV6-4; d_gene: TRBD2; CDR3aa: CASSDTQRGPQFF
j_gene: TRBJ2-1; v_gene: TRBV24-1; d_gene: TRBD2; CDR3aa: CATRRTSGSAPSDEQFF
j_gene: TRBJ2-5; v_gene: TRBV5-1; d_gene: TRBD2; CDR3aa: CASSLAGGGSGETQYF
j_gene: TRBJ1-1; v_gene: TRBV6-1; d_gene: -; CDR3aa: CASSEATVMNTEAFF
j_gene: TRBJ1-1; v_gene: TRBV9; d_gene: -; CDR3aa: CASSEQKPCEAFF
j_gene: TRBJ2-5; v_gene: TRBV6-5; d_gene: -; CDR3aa: CARGGQSPETQYF
j_gene: TRBJ1-1; v_gene: TRBV13; d_gene: -; CDR3aa: CASSLGGGAWNTEAFF
j_gene: TRBJ1-1; v_gene: TRBV7-8; d_gene: -; CDR3aa: CASSLVWGANTEAFF
j_gene: TRBJ1-2; v_gene: TRBV5-5; d_gene: TRBD1; CDR3aa: CASSLTDRGQGGYGYTF
j_gene: TRBJ2-1; v_gene: TRBV27; d_gene: TRBD1; CDR3aa: CASSGTGEGYNEQFF
j_gene: TRBJ2-2; v_gene: TRBV27; d_gene: -; CDR3aa: CASNPGLNTGELFF
j_gene: TRBJ2-5; v_gene: TRBV3-1/TRBV3-2; d_gene: TRBD2; CDR3aa: CASSNRLAGGSETQYF
j_gene: TRBJ1-3; v_gene: TRBV5-1; d_gene: -; CDR3aa: CASSLDAAGGTIYF
j_gene: TRBJ2-2; v_gene: TRBV24-1; d_gene: -; CDR3aa: CATSDSGPYTGELFF
j_gene: TRBJ1-6; v_gene: TRBV28; d_gene: -; CDR3aa: CASRKTPQGEDSPLHF
j_gene: TRBJ2-5; v_gene: TRBV3-1/TRBV3-2; d_gene: -; CDR3aa: CASSQVTTQETQYF
j_gene: TRBJ2-5; v_gene: TRBV10-3; d_gene: -; CDR3aa: CAISEGGQETQYF
j_gene: TRBJ1-6; v_gene: TRBV7-2; d_gene: -; CDR3aa: CASTPTGTVPSPLHF